These 14 T cell receptor beta chains originate from one sample sequenced in a study of PD-L1 blockade in urothelial cancer. Generated by immunoSEQ multiplex PCR, the TCRdb table keeps only in-frame clones and is missing some. The table has 45,000 to 70,000 clones, roughly 85% seen once. The time point here: pretreatment peripheral blood. This specimen was PBMCs, taken around atezolizumab (anti-PD-L1) treatment. These TCRs come from a man between 65 and 85 years old with urothelial cancer.

The count of this clone is one. This rearrangement joins TRBV6-5 to TRBJ1-3; D not certain. Germline V lookup: CDR1 MNHEY, CDR2 SVGAGI. V was shortened by 6 bases and J by 0 bases, with 9 bases between the two germline ends. This CDR3 is 14 amino acids long. In DNA, the CDR3 is TGTGCCAGCAGATCCGTGAGCTCTGGAAACACCATATATTTT. This gives the protein CASRSVSSGNTIYF.

J is TRBJ1-5 and V is TRBV6-1, with 7 bases matching TRBD1. The germline CDR1 and CDR2 sequences are MNHNS and SASEGT. This CDR3 contains 14 residues. Trimming at V came to 7 bases and at J to 3 bases, leaving 6 bases not matched to a gene. As DNA, the CDR3 is TGTGCCAGCACCTCAGGGGGGATCAATCAGCCCCAGCATTTT. Protein sequence: CASTSGGINQPQHF.

This clone was seen a few times. The chain employs TRBV2 and TRBJ1-5; TRBD1 aligns across 10 bases. This CDR3 is built from 15 residues. V lost 6 bases to trimming and J lost 6 bases; unmatched junction nucleotides: 8. Germline V gene sequence: CDR1 SNHLY, CDR2 FYNNEI. CDR3 loop: CASSRDRGPGQPQHF. The CDR3 DNA sequence: TGTGCCAGCAGCCGAGACAGGGGGCCTGGTCAGCCCCAGCATTTT.

This clone was seen only once. V is TRBV19 and J is TRBJ2-2; D gene unclear. Trimming took off 7 bases at V and 8 bases at J, with 11 bases between the two ends. CDR1 LNHDA and CDR2 SQIVND come from the germline V gene (reference sequence). This CDR3 has 12 residues. This chain's CDR3 is CASTETGGELFF. CDR3 in DNA: TGTGCCAGTACCGAGACCGGGGGGGAGCTGTTTTTT.

V is TRBV6-1 and J is TRBJ2-7; TRBD1 might be the D (7 bases). This CDR3 spans 14 amino acids. Per germline, CDR1 MNHNS and CDR2 SASEGT. Between the trimmed V and J ends, which lost 7 bases and 7 bases, there was a span of 20 bases. The CDR3 loop is CASKGSTGAGEQYF. Written as DNA, the CDR3 is TGTGCCAGCAAGGGGAGCACAGGGGCGGGGGAGCAGTACTTC.

The rearrangement links TRBV29-1 to TRBJ1-1, with a possible D match to TRBD1 (5 bases). With 3 bases removed from V and 1 base from J, the gap between germline ends came to 18 bases. This CDR3 spans 16 amino acids. The V gene's germline CDR1 is SQVTM and CDR2 ANQGSEA. CDR3 sequence: CSVDTGEGRANTEAFF. CDR3 DNA sequence: TGCAGCGTTGATACGGGGGAAGGCAGGGCGAACACTGAAGCTTTCTTT.

The V gene is TRBV28, the J gene TRBJ1-5, with D perhaps TRBD1 (6 bases). CDR1 is MDHEN, CDR2 SYDVKM, per germline. Trimming took 2 bases from V and 4 from J, leaving 12 bases between them. This CDR3 region has 15 residues. The CDR3 bases are TGTGCCAGCAGTTTACAGGGGCCCCCAAATCAGCCCCAGCATTTT. Translated: CASSLQGPPNQPQHF.

Only a few counts were recorded for this clone. The V call is TRBV7-2, the J call TRBJ1-4; tentative D call: TRBD1 (5 bases). This CDR3 region has 15 residues. Per the germline V gene, CDR1 is SGHTA and CDR2 is FQGNSA. V gave up 3 bases and J gave up 5 bases, with 13 bases separating them. The CDR3 is CASSFRGDGNEKLFF. Here the CDR3 DNA reads TGTGCCAGCAGCTTTCGGGGGGACGGGAATGAAAAACTGTTTTTT. The variable domain in full, with the rest retrieved from reference TRBV7-2 and TRBJ1-4, is GAGVSQSPSNKVTEKGKDVELRCDPISGHTALYWYRQSLGQGLEFLIYFQGNSAPDKSGLPSDRFSAERTGGSVSTLTIQRTQQEDSAVYLCASSFRGDGNEKLFFGSGTQLSVL.

J is TRBJ2-6 and V is TRBV19; TRBD1 matches at 10 bases. CDR1 is LNHDA and CDR2 is SQIVND in the germline V gene (reference sequence). The CDR3 spans 19 residues. Trimming removed 10 bases from V and 2 bases from J; junction bases left unmatched: 17. CDR3 region: CATKRGGEGQGTGANVLTF. In nucleotides, the CDR3 is TGTGCCACCAAAAGGGGGGGTGAGGGACAGGGGACTGGGGCCAACGTCCTGACTTTC.

This rearrangement joins TRBV19 to TRBJ1-1, with D hard to call. The CDR3 contains 15 residues. Germline loops: CDR1 LNHDA, CDR2 SQIVND (reference sequence). V was shortened by 1 base and J by 0 bases, with 9 bases between the two germline ends. The CDR3, as DNA: TGTGCCAGTAGTATAGTCCCGGGGTTGAACACTGAAGCTTTCTTT. It yields the protein CASSIVPGLNTEAFF.

This chain links TRBV5-1 with TRBJ2-2, with 9 positions matching TRBD2. The trim removed 0 bases at V and 0 bases at J, leaving 0 bases unmatched. The CDR3 runs to 16 residues. From germline, CDR1 is SGHRS and CDR2 YFSETQ. DNA for the CDR3: TGCGCCAGCAGCTTGGGACTAGCGGCGAACACCGGGGAGCTGTTTTTT. Translation: CASSLGLAANTGELFF. Full variable domain (missing parts from reference TRBV5-1 and TRBJ2-2): KAGVTQTPRYLIKTRGQQVTLSCSPISGHRSVSWYQQTPGQGLQFLFEYFSETQRNKGNFPGRFSGRQFSNSRSEMNVSTLELGDSALYLCASSLGLAANTGELFFGEGSRLTVL.

The V and J genes are TRBV19 and TRBJ2-5; unclear D gene. There are 15 residues in the CDR3. Germline assignment: CDR1 LNHDA and CDR2 SQIVND (reference sequence). The germline V and J ends were trimmed by 3 bases and 0 bases, with 11 bases remaining between them. The CDR3 sequence: CASSMGSLYQETQYF. The CDR3 region has the DNA TGTGCCAGTAGTATGGGCAGCCTGTACCAAGAGACCCAGTACTTC.

The chain combines TRBV30 with TRBJ2-7; D might be TRBD1 (5 bases). The CDR3 runs to 13 residues. V was clipped by 0 bases and J by 4 bases, with 10 bases between them. Germline-derived CDR1 and CDR2 are GTSNPN and SVGIG (reference sequence). CDR3 protein: CAWSVPGLYEQYF. The CDR3 DNA follows: TGTGCCTGGAGTGTACCAGGGCTGTACGAGCAGTACTTC.

The rearrangement uses TRBV2 and TRBJ2-5; D ambiguous. V lost 4 bases to trimming and J lost 5 bases, with 8 bases between them. This CDR3 is built from 12 residues. Germline assignment: CDR1 SNHLY and CDR2 FYNNEI. The chain's CDR3 is CASSAQRETQYF. The CDR3, as DNA: TGTGCCAGCAGTGCCCAGAGGGAGACCCAGTACTTC. Drawing the rest from reference TRBV2 and TRBJ2-5, the complete variable domain is EPEVTQTPSHQVTQMGQEVILRCVPISNHLYFYWYRQILGQKVEFLVSFYNNEISEKSEIFDDQFSVERPDGSNFTLKIRSTKLEDSAMYFCASSAQRETQYFGPGTRLLVL.